This T cell receptor (beta chain) was identified in a study of OX40 agonist ivuxolimab in advanced cancers. Profiled with immunoSEQ multiplex PCR; TCRdb holds only in-frame clones, not every one. The sample yields 55,000 to 65,000 clones, 85% to 90% seen once. This clone was observed once. This specimen consisted of CD4+ or CD8+ T cells sorted from blood, obtained in a trial of the OX40 agonist ivuxolimab. The receptor's source is an adult with an advanced solid tumor such as melanoma, head and neck, liver or kidney cancer.

The CDR3, as DNA: TGCAGTGCGCTCTTGTATGGCTACACCTTC. Its protein is CSALLYGYTF. V is TRBV20-1 and J is TRBJ1-2; D not certain. The CDR3 loop spans 10 amino acids. The germline CDR1 and CDR2 sequences are DFQATT and SNEGSKA (reference sequence). Trimming took off 6 bases at V and 5 bases at J, with 7 bases between the two ends.